The clone carrying this T cell receptor beta chain is a singleton in its sample. What it binds is unknown. This sample is drawn from a study of vaccination effects on CD4 cells after COVID-19. Germline CDR1 is SGHTA and CDR2 is FQGNSA. The CDR3 length is 16 residues. J was trimmed by 9 bases and V by 5 bases; bases with no gene match: 9. Measured with immunoSEQ multiplex PCR; TCRdb has only the in-frame clones, and not every one. In the table there are roughly 45,000 clones, approximately 70% of which are singletons. CD4+ T cells specific for antigen were expanded with viral peptide pools by the ViraFEST assay before sequencing. Subsequent to a culture period of less than twelve days, CD4+ T cells were isolated. The person had a PCR-confirmed SARS-CoV-2 infection during March to December 2020. PBMC cultures contained some 2.1 million cells per well, about 10 IU/ml IL-2 and around 9.6 ug/ml peptides. It was on days 3 and 7 that half the medium was replaced with IL-2 medium.

Sequencing was performed on CD4+ T cells from PBMCs cultured with a peptide pool, taken before COVID-19 vaccination. This receptor was taken from a human donor who had a prior SARS-CoV-2 infection. This chain connects TRBV7-2 to TRBJ2-1, with TRBD2 matching 14 bases. DNA for the CDR3: TGTGCCAGCAGCCAACAGGGACTAGCGGGAGACGTTGAGCAGTTCTTC. It codes for CASSQQGLAGDVEQFF.